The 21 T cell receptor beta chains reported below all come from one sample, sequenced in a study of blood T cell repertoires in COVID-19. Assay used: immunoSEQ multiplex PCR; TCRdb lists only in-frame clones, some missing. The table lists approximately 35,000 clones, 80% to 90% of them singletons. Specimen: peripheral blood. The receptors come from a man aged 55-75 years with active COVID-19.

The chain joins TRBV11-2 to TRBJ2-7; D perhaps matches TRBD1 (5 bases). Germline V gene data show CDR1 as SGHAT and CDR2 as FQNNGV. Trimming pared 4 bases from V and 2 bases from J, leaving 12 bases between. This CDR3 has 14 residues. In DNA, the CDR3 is TGTGCCAGCAGCTGGCCAGGGATTACCTACGAGCAGTACTTC. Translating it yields CASSWPGITYEQYF.

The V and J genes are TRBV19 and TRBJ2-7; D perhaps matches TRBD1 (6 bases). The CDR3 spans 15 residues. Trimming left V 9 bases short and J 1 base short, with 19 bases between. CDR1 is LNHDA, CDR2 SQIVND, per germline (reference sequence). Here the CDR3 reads CASRSKAGASYEQYF. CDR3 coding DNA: TGTGCCAGCCGGAGCAAGGCAGGGGCTTCCTACGAGCAGTACTTC.

DNA of the CDR3: TGTGCCAGCAGCGCGACAGCTAGTAATGAAAAACTGTTTTTT. This translates into CASSATASNEKLFF. This chain connects TRBV9 to TRBJ1-4; weak D call: TRBD1 (5 bases). Germline values: CDR1 SGDLS, CDR2 YYNGEE. The V and J ends lost 3 bases and 4 bases respectively, with 10 bases between them. This CDR3 region has 14 residues.

CDR3 sequence: CASSPDRGGNEQFF. CDR3 bases: TGTGCCAGCAGTCCAGACAGGGGAGGAAATGAGCAGTTCTTC. This chain joins TRBV27 and TRBJ2-1; 8 nucleotides match TRBD1. From germline, CDR1 is MNHEY and CDR2 SMNVEV (reference sequence). This CDR3 comprises 14 residues. Trimming at V came to 5 bases and at J to 7 bases, leaving 7 bases not matched to a gene.

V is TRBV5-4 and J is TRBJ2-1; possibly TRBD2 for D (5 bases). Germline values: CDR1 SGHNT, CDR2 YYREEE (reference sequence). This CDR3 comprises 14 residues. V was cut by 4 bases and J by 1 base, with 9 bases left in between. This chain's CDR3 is CASSLDFSYNEQFF. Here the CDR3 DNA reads TGTGCCAGCAGCCTGGACTTTTCCTACAATGAGCAGTTCTTC.

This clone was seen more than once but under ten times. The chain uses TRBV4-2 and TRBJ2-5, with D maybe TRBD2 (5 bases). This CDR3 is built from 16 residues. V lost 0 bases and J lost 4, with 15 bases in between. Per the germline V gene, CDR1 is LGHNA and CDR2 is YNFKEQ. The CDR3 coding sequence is TGTGCCAGCAGCCAAGAAGGATCTCTAGCCTCAGAGACCCAGTACTTC. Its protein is CASSQEGSLASETQYF.

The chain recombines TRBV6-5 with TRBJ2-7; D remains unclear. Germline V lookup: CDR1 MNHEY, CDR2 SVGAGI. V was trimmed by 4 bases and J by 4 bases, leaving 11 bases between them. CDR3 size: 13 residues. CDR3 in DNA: TGTGCCAGCAGTTCCTCCTTAGCTTACGAGCAGTACTTC. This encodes CASSSSLAYEQYF.

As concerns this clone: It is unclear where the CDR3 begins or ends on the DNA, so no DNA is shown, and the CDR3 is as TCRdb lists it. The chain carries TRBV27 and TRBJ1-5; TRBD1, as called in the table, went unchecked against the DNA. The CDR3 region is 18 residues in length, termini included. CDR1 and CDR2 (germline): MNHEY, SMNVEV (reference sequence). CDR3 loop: CASSSSQTRGPGNQPQHF.

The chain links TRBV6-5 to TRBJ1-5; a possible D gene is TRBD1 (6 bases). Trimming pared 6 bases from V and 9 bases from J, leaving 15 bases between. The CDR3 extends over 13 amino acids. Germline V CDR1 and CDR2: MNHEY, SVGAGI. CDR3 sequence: CASRRQDVAPQHF. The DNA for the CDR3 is TGTGCCAGCAGAAGACAGGATGTCGCGCCCCAGCATTTT.

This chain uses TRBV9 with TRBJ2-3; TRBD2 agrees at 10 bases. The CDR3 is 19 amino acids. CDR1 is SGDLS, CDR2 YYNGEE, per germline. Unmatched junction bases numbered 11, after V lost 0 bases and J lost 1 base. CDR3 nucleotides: TGTGCCAGCAGCGTAGCTACGGGTGAGCGGGAGGGACGCACAGATACGCAGTATTTT. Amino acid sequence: CASSVATGEREGRTDTQYF.

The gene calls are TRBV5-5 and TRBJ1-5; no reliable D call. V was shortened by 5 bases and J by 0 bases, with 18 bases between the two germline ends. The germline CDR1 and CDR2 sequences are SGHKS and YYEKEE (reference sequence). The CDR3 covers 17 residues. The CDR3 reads CASRLGWAQDSNQPQHF. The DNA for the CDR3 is TGTGCCAGCAGGCTTGGCTGGGCCCAAGATAGCAATCAGCCCCAGCATTTT.

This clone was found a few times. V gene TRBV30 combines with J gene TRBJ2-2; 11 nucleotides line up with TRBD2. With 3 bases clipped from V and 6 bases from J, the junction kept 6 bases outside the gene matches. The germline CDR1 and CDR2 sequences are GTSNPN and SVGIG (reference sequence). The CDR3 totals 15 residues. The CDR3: CAWRSSGRIAGELFF. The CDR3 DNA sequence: TGTGCCTGGAGGTCTAGCGGGAGGATTGCCGGGGAGCTGTTTTTT.

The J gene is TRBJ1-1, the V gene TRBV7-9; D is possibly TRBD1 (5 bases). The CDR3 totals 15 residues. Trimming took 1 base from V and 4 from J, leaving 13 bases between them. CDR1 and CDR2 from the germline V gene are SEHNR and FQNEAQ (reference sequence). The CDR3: CASSLERGPVTEAFF. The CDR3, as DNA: TGTGCCAGCAGCTTAGAGCGGGGCCCCGTCACTGAAGCTTTCTTT.

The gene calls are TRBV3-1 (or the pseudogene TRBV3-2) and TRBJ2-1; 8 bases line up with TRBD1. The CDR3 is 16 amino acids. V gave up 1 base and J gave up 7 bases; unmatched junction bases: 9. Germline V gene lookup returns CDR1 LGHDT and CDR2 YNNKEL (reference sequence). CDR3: CASSQGWTGISNEQFF. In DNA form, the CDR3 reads TGTGCCAGCAGCCAAGGGTGGACAGGGATATCGAATGAGCAGTTCTTC.

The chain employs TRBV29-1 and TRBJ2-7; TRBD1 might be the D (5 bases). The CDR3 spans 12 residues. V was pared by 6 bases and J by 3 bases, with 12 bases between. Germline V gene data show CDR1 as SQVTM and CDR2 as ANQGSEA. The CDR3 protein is CSVETANYEQYF. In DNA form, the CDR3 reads TGCAGCGTCGAGACAGCGAACTACGAGCAGTACTTC.

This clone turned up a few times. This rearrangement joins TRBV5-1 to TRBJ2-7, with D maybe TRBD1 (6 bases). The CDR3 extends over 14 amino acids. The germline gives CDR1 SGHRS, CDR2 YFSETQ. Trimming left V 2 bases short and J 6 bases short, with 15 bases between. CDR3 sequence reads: CASSFWQGYGEQYF. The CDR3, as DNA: TGCGCCAGCAGCTTCTGGCAGGGGTATGGCGAGCAGTACTTC.

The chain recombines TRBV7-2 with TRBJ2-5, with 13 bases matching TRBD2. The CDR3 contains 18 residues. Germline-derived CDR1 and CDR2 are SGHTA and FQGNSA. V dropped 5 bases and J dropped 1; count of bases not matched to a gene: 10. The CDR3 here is CASSPRLAGGGGQETQYF. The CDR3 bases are TGTGCCAGCAGCCCGCGACTAGCGGGAGGAGGGGGCCAAGAGACCCAGTACTTC.

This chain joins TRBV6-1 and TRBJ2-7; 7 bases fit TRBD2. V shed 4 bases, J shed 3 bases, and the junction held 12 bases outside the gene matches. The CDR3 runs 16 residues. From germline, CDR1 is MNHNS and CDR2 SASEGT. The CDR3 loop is CASSGRPRLAVYEQYF. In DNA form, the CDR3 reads TGTGCCAGCAGTGGACGCCCCAGACTAGCAGTCTACGAGCAGTACTTC.

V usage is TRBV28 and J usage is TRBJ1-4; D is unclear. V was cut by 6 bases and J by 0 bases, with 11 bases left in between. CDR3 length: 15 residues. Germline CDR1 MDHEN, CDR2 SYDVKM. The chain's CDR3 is CASSSRVATNEKLFF. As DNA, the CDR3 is TGTGCCAGCAGCTCGAGGGTTGCAACTAATGAAAAACTGTTTTTT.

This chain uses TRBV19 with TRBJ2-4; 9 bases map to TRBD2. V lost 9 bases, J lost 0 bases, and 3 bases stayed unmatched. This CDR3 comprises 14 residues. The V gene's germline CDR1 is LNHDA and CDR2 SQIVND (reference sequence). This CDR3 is CASGTSPAKNIQYF. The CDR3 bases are TGTGCCAGCGGGACTAGCCCAGCCAAAAACATTCAGTACTTC. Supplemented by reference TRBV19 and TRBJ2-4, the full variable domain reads DGGITQSPKYLFRKEGQNVTLSCEQNLNHDAMYWYRQDPGQGLRLIYYSQIVNDFQKGDIAEGYSVSREKKESFPLTVTSAQKNPTAFYLCASGTSPAKNIQYFGAGTRLSVL.

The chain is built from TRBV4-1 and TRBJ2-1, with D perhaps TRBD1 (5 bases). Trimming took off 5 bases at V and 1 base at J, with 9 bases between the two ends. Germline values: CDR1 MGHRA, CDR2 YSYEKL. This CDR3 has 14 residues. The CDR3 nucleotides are TGCGCCAGCAGCGACAGCGTATCCTACAATGAGCAGTTCTTC. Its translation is CASSDSVSYNEQFF.